This T cell receptor beta chain was sequenced for a study of cytomegalovirus exposure and HLA in healthy donors. Overall study context: Across around 400 genotyped donors, over 70% landed in the Caucasian-associated ancestry cluster. Study results and limitations: A later analysis reported that several of the most significant clusters appeared to be linked to common viral pathogens, among them Epstein-Barr virus. Later analysis found that TCR beta chains associated with HLA were more clonally expanded than other, equally common chains.

Turning to this clone: Antigen unknown.

Losses at the gene ends were 1 base for V and 3 bases for J; bases not matched to a gene: 4. The CDR3 contains 15 residues. Germline V gene data show CDR1 as SGHRS and CDR2 as YFSETQ. Primers for the PCR totalled 60 Vbeta and 13 Jbeta. Assay used: immunoSEQ multiplex PCR; TCRdb lists only in-frame clones, some missing. This sample has about 94,000 clones, with 81% found just once. The sequencing sample was made of PBMCs. The TCR comes from a human donor in good health. The V and J genes are TRBV5-1 and TRBJ2-5; 9 bases align to TRBD2. The CDR3 is CASSLSAGGEETQYF. In nucleotides, the CDR3 is TGCGCCAGCAGCTTGTCAGCGGGGGGCGAAGAGACCCAGTACTTC.